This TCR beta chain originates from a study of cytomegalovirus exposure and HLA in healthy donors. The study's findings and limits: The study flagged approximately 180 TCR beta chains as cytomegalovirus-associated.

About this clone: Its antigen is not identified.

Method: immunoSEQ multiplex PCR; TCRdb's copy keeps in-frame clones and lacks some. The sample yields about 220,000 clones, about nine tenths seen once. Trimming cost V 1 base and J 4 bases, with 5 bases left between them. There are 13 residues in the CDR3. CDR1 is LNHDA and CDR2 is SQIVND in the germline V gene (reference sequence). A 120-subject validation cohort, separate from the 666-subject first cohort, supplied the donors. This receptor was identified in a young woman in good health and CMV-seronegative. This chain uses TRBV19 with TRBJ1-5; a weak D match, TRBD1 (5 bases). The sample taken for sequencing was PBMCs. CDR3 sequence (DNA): TGTGCCAGTAGTATAGGACAGAATCAGCCCCAGCATTTT. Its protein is CASSIGQNQPQHF.